The 32 T cell receptor beta chains below were found in one sample sequenced in a study of CD8 T cells in Susac syndrome. Random hexamers were used to reverse transcribe an amount of about 0.5 to 1 ug RNA. TCRdb re-derived calls from the immunoSEQ multiplex PCR reads in MiXCR, one entry per CDR3 protein. The repertoire holds some 200,000 distinct CDR3 sequences, with approximately 96% as singletons. Sequences were obtained from CD4+ T cells from PBMCs. These receptors came from a human donor with Susac syndrome.

The chain links TRBV20-1 to TRBJ1-1; D is unclear. The V gene's germline CDR1 is DFQATT and CDR2 SNEGSKA (reference sequence). There are 13 residues in the CDR3. Trimming removed 3 bases from V and 2 bases from J, with 10 bases in between. The CDR3 loop reads CSASADGNTEAFF. CDR3 DNA: TGCAGTGCTAGCGCGGACGGAAACACTGAAGCTTTCTTT.

The chain carries TRBV3-1 and TRBJ2-4; D is undetermined. Germline V gene sequence: CDR1 LGHDT, CDR2 YNNKEL (reference sequence). The CDR3 sequence is 16 residues long. Trimming took off 6 bases at V and 1 base at J, with 16 bases between the two ends. CDR3 nucleotide sequence: TGTGCCAGCAGTCCCACAGAAGTGCGGGCCAAAAACATTCAGTACTTC. It is translated as CASSPTEVRAKNIQYF.

This chain joins TRBV5-4 and TRBJ2-7, with 8 bases aligning to TRBD2. J was trimmed by 4 bases and V by 4 bases; bases with no gene match: 7. Germline values: CDR1 SGHNT, CDR2 YYREEE (reference sequence). CDR3 length: 14 amino acids. The chain's CDR3 is CASSEELAAYEQYF. For the CDR3, the DNA is TGTGCCAGCAGCGAAGAACTAGCGGCATACGAGCAGTACTTC.

This clonotype was detected only once. The chain uses TRBV6-2 or TRBV6-3 and TRBJ1-1; D not resolved. The germline CDR1 and CDR2 sequences are MNHEY and SVGEGT. V lost 2 bases and J 1 base, leaving 17 bases between the germline ends. CDR3 length: 17 amino acids. CDR3 sequence reads: CASSYPTFRKSNTEAFF. In nucleotides, the CDR3 is TGTGCCAGCAGTTACCCAACTTTTCGGAAGTCGAACACTGAAGCTTTCTTT.

The CDR3 region has the DNA TGTGCCAGCAGCTTTAGAGAGAAGCAGTACTTC. It is translated as CASSFREKQYF. The V call is TRBV5-6, the J call TRBJ2-7; D gene uncertain. The CDR3 has 11 amino acids. Germline V gene data show CDR1 as SGHDT and CDR2 as YYEEEE. Deletions cut 2 bases from V and 8 bases from J, with 8 bases between.

The chain employs TRBV5-1 and TRBJ2-1; 7 bases are shared with TRBD1. This CDR3 is built from 13 residues. The V gene's germline CDR1 is SGHRS and CDR2 YFSETQ. With V trimmed by 7 bases and J by 8 bases, 9 bases remained unmatched. CDR3 in amino acids: CASRQGWDDEQFF. The CDR3 DNA reads TGCGCCAGCCGACAGGGATGGGACGATGAGCAGTTCTTC.

The V and J genes are TRBV9 and TRBJ1-6, with TRBD1 as a possible D gene (6 bases). Trimming took 1 base from V and 8 from J, leaving 22 bases between them. The CDR3 is made up of 18 amino acids. Germline CDR1 is SGDLS and CDR2 is YYNGEE. DNA of the CDR3: TGTGCCAGCAGCGTATTCCCGGTGGGGGGGGCGCAAGATTCACCCCTCCACTTT. As protein: CASSVFPVGGAQDSPLHF.

The chain uses TRBV18 and TRBJ2-2; 7 bases fit TRBD1. The junction had 7 bases not matched to a gene; V was cut back by 2 bases and J by 4 bases. CDR1 is KGHSH, CDR2 LQKENI, per germline. The CDR3 spans 16 residues. CDR3 protein: CASSPRQGVSTGELFF. In DNA form, the CDR3 reads TGTGCCAGCTCACCAAGGCAGGGGGTCAGCACCGGGGAGCTGTTTTTT.

The chain employs TRBV12-3 or TRBV12-4 and TRBJ1-4, with D unclear. The V gene lost 4 bases and the J gene lost 8 bases, with 14 bases spanning the gap. CDR3 length: 14 residues. The CDR3 is CASSSNGFREKLFF. For the CDR3, the DNA is TGTGCCAGCAGTTCTAACGGGTTTAGAGAAAAACTGTTTTTT.

The rearrangement uses TRBV12-5 and TRBJ2-5; 9 bases match TRBD1. CDR1 is LGHNT, CDR2 FRNRAP, per germline. This CDR3 contains 16 residues. V trimming: 2 bases; J trimming: 2 bases; junction bases outside the gene matches: 6. The CDR3, as DNA: TGTGCTAGTGGTTTGCCGACGGACAGGGGTCAAGAGACCCAGTACTTC. Translation: CASGLPTDRGQETQYF.

V is TRBV7-2 and J is TRBJ2-1; the D is unclear. V dropped 7 bases and J dropped 6 bases, with 7 bases sitting between them. Germline V gene sequence: CDR1 SGHTA, CDR2 FQGNSA. The CDR3 contains 11 residues. The CDR3 region has the DNA TGTGCCAGCACCAGAGGCAATGAGCAGTTCTTC. Translation gives CASTRGNEQFF.

This rearrangement joins TRBV6-5 to TRBJ2-1; D remains unclear. This CDR3 contains 14 residues. The germline gives CDR1 MNHEY, CDR2 SVGAGI. V was shortened by 6 bases and J by 9 bases, with 18 bases between the two germline ends. The CDR3 DNA reads TGTGCCAGCAGGGGAATAACAGATAACTTTGAGCAGTTCTTC. Translation gives CASRGITDNFEQFF.

The rearrangement links TRBV19 to TRBJ2-3; no firm D call. Germline-derived CDR1 and CDR2 are LNHDA and SQIVND (reference sequence). This CDR3 has 12 amino acids. V dropped 4 bases and J dropped 6 bases, with 8 bases sitting between them. This chain's CDR3 is CASSTVGDTQYF. DNA for the CDR3: TGTGCCAGTAGTACTGTTGGGGATACGCAGTATTTT.

This clonotype has only one observation. The CDR3 reads CASQDRGSYEQYF. The CDR3 DNA reads as TGTGCCAGCCAGGACAGGGGTTCCTACGAGCAGTACTTC. The J gene is TRBJ2-7, the V gene TRBV18; TRBD1 matches at 9 bases. Trimming took 8 bases from V and 1 from J; bases not matched to a gene: 3. CDR1 and CDR2 (germline): KGHSH, LQKENI. The CDR3 covers 13 residues.

The rearrangement joins TRBV5-1 to TRBJ2-5; D perhaps matches TRBD1 (6 bases). Looked up from germline, CDR1 is SGHRS and CDR2 is YFSETQ. V was trimmed by 7 bases and J by 1 base, leaving 20 bases between them. The CDR3 sequence is 16 residues long. This CDR3 reads CASRAGPGTIQETQYF. As DNA, the CDR3 is TGCGCCAGCCGCGCCGGGCCCGGGACAATCCAAGAGACCCAGTACTTC.

V is TRBV6-1 and J is TRBJ2-5, with a possible D match to TRBD2 (5 bases). V was clipped by 5 bases and J by 3 bases, with 19 bases between them. CDR1 is MNHNS, CDR2 SASEGT, per germline. This CDR3 has 16 amino acids. The CDR3 sequence: CASSRGPDAQKETQYF. CDR3 in DNA: TGTGCCAGCAGTCGGGGTCCGGACGCACAGAAAGAGACCCAGTACTTC.

The chain recombines TRBV27 with TRBJ2-1; D may be TRBD2 (6 bases). The CDR3 contains 13 residues. The germline CDR1 and CDR2 sequences are MNHEY and SMNVEV (reference sequence). V was trimmed by 6 bases and J by 4 bases, leaving 10 bases between them. The CDR3: CASRRRGYNEQFF. DNA for the CDR3: TGTGCCAGCAGGCGCCGGGGGTACAATGAGCAGTTCTTC.

The chain combines TRBV7-3 with TRBJ2-4; a weak D match, TRBD2 (6 bases). Trimming left V 1 base short and J 0 bases short, with 7 bases between. CDR3 size: 15 residues. Germline values: CDR1 SGHTA, CDR2 FQGTGA. CDR3 in amino acids: CASSLSGAAKNIQYF. The CDR3 coding sequence is TGTGCCAGCAGCTTAAGCGGGGCAGCCAAAAACATTCAGTACTTC.

The rearrangement uses TRBV30 and TRBJ1-2; TRBD1 is a possible D gene (6 bases). Per germline, CDR1 GTSNPN and CDR2 SVGIG (reference sequence). V was trimmed by 2 bases and J by 7 bases, leaving 17 bases between them. CDR3 size: 14 residues. Here the CDR3 reads CAWSTLTGSGGYTF. CDR3 DNA: TGTGCCTGGAGTACACTAACAGGGTCTGGTGGCTACACCTTC. Filled out from reference TRBV30 and TRBJ1-2, the complete variable domain reads SQTIHQWPATLVQPVGSPLSLECTVEGTSNPNLYWYRQAAGRGLQLLFYSVGIGQISSEVPQNLSASRPQDRQFILSSKKLLLSDSGFYLCAWSTLTGSGGYTFGSGTRLTVV.

The chain links TRBV5-1 to TRBJ2-1; possibly TRBD2 for D (5 bases). The CDR3 is made up of 15 amino acids. V lost 2 bases to trimming and J lost 2 bases, with 11 bases between them. Germline V lookup: CDR1 SGHRS, CDR2 YFSETQ. For the CDR3, the DNA is TGCGCCAGCAGCTTCGCCGGGGATCCCTACAATGAGCAGTTCTTC. Protein: CASSFAGDPYNEQFF.

Of note for this clonotype: Relative to the germline gene, one junction end is altered; a read error may explain this. The V and J genes are TRBV12-5 and TRBJ1-5; D remains ambiguous. In germline, CDR1 is LGHNT, CDR2 FRNRAP. CDR3 length: 13 residues. The CDR3 sequence is CASGLDSNQPQHF. In nucleotides, the CDR3 is TGTGCTAGTGGCTTGGACAGCAATCAGCCCCAGCATTTT.

The chain links TRBV30 to TRBJ1-1, with unresolved D. The V gene's germline CDR1 is GTSNPN and CDR2 SVGIG (reference sequence). CDR3 length: 11 residues. V lost 5 bases to trimming and J lost 4 bases, with 8 bases between them. This chain's CDR3 is CAWEDGTEAFF. The CDR3 nucleotides are TGTGCCTGGGAAGACGGCACTGAAGCTTTCTTT.

The chain joins TRBV12-3 or TRBV12-4 to TRBJ2-5; D possibly corresponds to TRBD2 (6 bases). The CDR3 is made up of 16 amino acids. V shed 5 bases and J shed 0 bases, with 16 bases lying between them. The CDR3 DNA reads TGTGCCAGCAGTCCCCTCTGGCGGGGCAACCAAGAGACCCAGTACTTC. Amino acid sequence: CASSPLWRGNQETQYF.

The genes are TRBV3-1 and TRBJ2-5, with D possibly matching TRBD1 (5 bases). Per the germline V gene, CDR1 is LGHDT and CDR2 is YNNKEL (reference sequence). V was trimmed by 8 bases and J by 2 bases, leaving 15 bases between them. The CDR3 loop spans 14 amino acids. CDR3 residues: CASLKRGNQETQYF. The CDR3, as DNA: TGTGCCAGCCTGAAAAGGGGAAATCAAGAGACCCAGTACTTC.

The chain uses TRBV7-2 and TRBJ1-1; D not certain. Between the trimmed V and J ends, which lost 1 base and 1 base, there was a span of 7 bases. In germline, CDR1 is SGHTA, CDR2 FQGNSA. This CDR3 region has 14 residues. The CDR3 reads CASSLVAANTEAFF. Written as DNA, the CDR3 is TGTGCCAGCAGCTTAGTTGCGGCGAACACTGAAGCTTTCTTT.

V usage is TRBV18 and J usage is TRBJ1-5, with 8 bases identical to TRBD1. In germline, CDR1 is KGHSH, CDR2 LQKENI. V gave up 6 bases and J gave up 2 bases; unmatched junction bases: 3. CDR3 length equals 14 residues. In nucleotides, the CDR3 is TGTGCCAGCTCTCCGGGACAGGGCAATCAGCCCCAGCATTTT. Translating gives CASSPGQGNQPQHF.

This clonotype was observed a single time. The chain has TRBV28 and TRBJ1-2; D unresolved. Per germline, CDR1 MDHEN and CDR2 SYDVKM. The ends were cut back, 6 bases at V and 2 bases at J, with 13 bases in the middle. The CDR3 consists of 14 residues. The CDR3, as DNA: TGTGCCAGCAGAGCGGCCCCTCCGAACTATGGCTACACCTTC. Protein sequence: CASRAAPPNYGYTF.

For the CDR3, the DNA is TGTGCCAGCTCACCCCTTCCTGAGGTGGAGACCCAGTACTTC. Translation: CASSPLPEVETQYF. The V gene is TRBV18, the J gene TRBJ2-5; D uncertain. Deletions cut 3 bases from V and 5 bases from J, with 13 bases between. Germline-derived CDR1 and CDR2 are KGHSH and LQKENI. The length of the CDR3 is 14 residues.

The chain has TRBV3-1 and TRBJ2-7, with D tentatively TRBD1 (6 bases). Germline V lookup: CDR1 LGHDT, CDR2 YNNKEL (reference sequence). The CDR3 covers 14 residues. Trimming removed 2 bases from V and 7 bases from J, with 15 bases in between. The CDR3 spells CASSQYLQGREQYF. The CDR3 nucleotides read TGTGCCAGCAGCCAATACCTACAGGGAAGGGAGCAGTACTTC.

The chain employs TRBV15 and TRBJ1-5; possible D gene TRBD1, 5 bases. V dropped 1 base and J dropped 1 base, with 5 bases sitting between them. In germline, CDR1 is LNHNV, CDR2 YYDKDF (reference sequence). There are 14 residues in the CDR3. CDR3 residues: CATSRAGSNQPQHF. The DNA of the CDR3 is TGTGCCACCAGCAGAGCAGGGAGCAATCAGCCCCAGCATTTT.

The V gene is TRBV5-6, the J gene TRBJ2-4, with 7 bases fitting TRBD2. The CDR3 is made up of 14 amino acids. CDR1 and CDR2 from the germline V gene are SGHDT and YYEEEE. Trimming cost V 4 bases and J 1 base; bases outside gene matches: 2. CDR3 nucleotide sequence: TGTGCCAGCAGCGGGCGGGGGGCCAAAAACATTCAGTACTTC. Translation: CASSGRGAKNIQYF.

This clonotype is a singleton in its sample. The chain links TRBV4-1 to TRBJ2-5; 9 bases agree with TRBD2. V was pared by 1 base and J by 4 bases, with 13 bases of the junction left unmatched. CDR1 and CDR2 (germline): MGHRA, YSYEKL. The CDR3 covers 18 residues. The CDR3, as DNA: TGCGCCAGCAGCCAAGTATTGTCTGGCGGGGGGGCCGCAGAGACCCAGTACTTC. Protein: CASSQVLSGGGAAETQYF.